The T cell receptor beta chain described here comes from a study of shared clonotypes between healthy human individuals (dated by TCRdb to between 2020 and 2021). Study-wide context: Two women and a few men aged 18 to 49 years were included in the cohort. Blood TCR repertoires of roughly 5 healthy adults were deeply sequenced to estimate repertoire size and the extent of clonotype sharing between individuals. For each donor, CD4 naive and CD4 memory were each run on three plates, CD8 naive on two plates, and CD8 memory on one plate. To increase sequencing depth and limit assay-specific biases, different laboratories used diverse techniques to prepare libraries and sequence TCR repertoires. Each donor's leukapheresis produced roughly between about 0.8 and 8.9 billion PBMCs.

Using the deep immunoSEQ assay, TCR CDR3 regions were amplified from genomic DNA by multiplex PCR. Extracted genomic DNA from each cell subset was distributed evenly across all wells of several immunoSEQ 96-well plates, and each plate was treated as a replicate. For sorted subsets, about 200 ng genomic DNA, equal to some 30,000 T cell genomes, was loaded into each replicate PCR. The purified libraries were quantified using a Qubit 3.0 fluorometer, sized with a Bioanalyzer 2100, and then quantified again using the KAPA Library Quantification kit. A separate single-read 150-cycle Illumina NextSeq 550 flow cell was used to sequence each immunoSEQ 96-well plate. Turning to the authors' computational methods: Because the immunoSEQ output included only junctional sequences and no quality scores, the filtering could not be the same as the filtering used for full-length reads. Sequences were annotated with PyIR, a Python wrapper for IgBLAST v1.9, and V/J genes and CDR3 were assigned using IMGT germline references. Reads with weak V/J assignments (E-value above 1e-6), missing CDR3, stop codons, out-of-frame junctions, or ambiguous translated residues were removed. V3J clonotypes were defined as sequences sharing the same inferred V gene, J gene, and CDR3 amino acid sequence. The percentage overlap between two repertoires was calculated by dividing the number of shared unique clonotypes by the size of the smaller repertoire. Richness of each repertoire was evaluated using RTK rarefaction, the Chao1 estimator, and Recon v2.1 estimates of unobserved clonotypes. Generation probabilities for all TCRbeta clonotypes obtained by the gDNA method from a handful of donors were computed using OLGA. TCRdb retrieved this table from immuneACCESS and kept in-frame rearrangements only. Not all clones are present; in checked studies, unresolved V genes account for under half, and no reason is known for the remainder. The V and J calls and clone size are taken from that table; D and trimming were inferred from the DNA. The sample table shows 2 million to 2.5 million clones, and roughly 95% are seen once. Together, the top ten hold roughly 0.13% of the sample.

A note on this clone: Its antigen specificity is not known. No per-base quality is available; no much larger clone lies one base away.

Overall study results and their limits: Based on pairwise subsampling, the degree of clonotype sharing among donors was expected to be affected by sequencing depth. Rarefaction of sorted-subset datasets indicated incomplete sequencing despite the large sequencing depth. Sampling was restricted to blood, and TCR repertoires in tissue are likely to differ from TCR repertoires in blood. When several donors were compared, the shared fraction of clonotypes was 5% to 6.5% for naive CD4, less than 4% for naive CD8, 2% to 2.5% for memory CD4, and 0.35% to 0.5% for memory CD8. Estimated clonotype richness was generally larger for naive than for memory subsets. Higher generation probabilities were observed for clonotypes shared by all four sorted-subset donors than for non-shared clonotypes. The genetic and exposure-history diversity represented was limited by the small number of donors.

The germline V gene encodes CDR1 MNHNY and CDR2 SVGAGI (reference sequence). V has 0 bases trimmed and J has 3 bases trimmed; junction bases matching no gene number 3. The CDR3 starts with the cysteine, ends with the phenylalanine, and has 16 residues. The kept DNA is CDR3 alone, 48 bases in frame from the first base. The donors were healthy, HIV-negative adults with no recently reported acute infections or vaccinations. Every donor was a Caucasian adult living in Nashville, Tennessee, USA. CD4+ T cells were enriched by magnetic negative selection, after which naive cells were positively selected on CD45RA and the negative fraction was taken as the memory subset. Blood was collected by leukapheresis, and PBMCs were isolated by Ficoll-Histopaque density gradient centrifugation and then cryopreserved in liquid nitrogen vapor phase. Analytical flow cytometry was used to check the purity and quantity of every magnetically sorted T cell population. From each sorted fraction, genomic DNA was isolated and quantified by UV absorbance on a Nanodrop 2000c.

This clonotype was obtained from a man aged 18-30 years in good health. Recombination joined TRBV6-6 with TRBJ2-3; 10 of the junction bases match TRBD2. Source material: naive CD4+ T cells sorted from blood. Per the publication, the cell subset or site label means: CD45RA+ positively selected. The DNA sequence is TGTGCCAGCAGTTACTCGGCTAGCGGGAGTACAGATACGCAGTATTTT. It encodes CASSYSASGSTDTQYF.